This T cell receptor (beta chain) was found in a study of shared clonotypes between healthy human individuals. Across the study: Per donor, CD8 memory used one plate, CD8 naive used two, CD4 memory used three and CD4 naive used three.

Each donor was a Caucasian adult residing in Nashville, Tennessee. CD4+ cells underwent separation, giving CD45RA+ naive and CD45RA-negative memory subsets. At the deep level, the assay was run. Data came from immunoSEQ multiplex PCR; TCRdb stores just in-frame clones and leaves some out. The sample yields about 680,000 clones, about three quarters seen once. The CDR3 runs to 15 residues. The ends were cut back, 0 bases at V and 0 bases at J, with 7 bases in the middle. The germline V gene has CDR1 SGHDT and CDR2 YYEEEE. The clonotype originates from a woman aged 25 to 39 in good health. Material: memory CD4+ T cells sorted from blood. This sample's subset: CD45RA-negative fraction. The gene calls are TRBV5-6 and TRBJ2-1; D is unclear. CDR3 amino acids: CASSLGRSSYNEQFF. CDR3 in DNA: TGTGCCAGCAGCTTGGGGAGAAGCTCCTACAATGAGCAGTTCTTC.